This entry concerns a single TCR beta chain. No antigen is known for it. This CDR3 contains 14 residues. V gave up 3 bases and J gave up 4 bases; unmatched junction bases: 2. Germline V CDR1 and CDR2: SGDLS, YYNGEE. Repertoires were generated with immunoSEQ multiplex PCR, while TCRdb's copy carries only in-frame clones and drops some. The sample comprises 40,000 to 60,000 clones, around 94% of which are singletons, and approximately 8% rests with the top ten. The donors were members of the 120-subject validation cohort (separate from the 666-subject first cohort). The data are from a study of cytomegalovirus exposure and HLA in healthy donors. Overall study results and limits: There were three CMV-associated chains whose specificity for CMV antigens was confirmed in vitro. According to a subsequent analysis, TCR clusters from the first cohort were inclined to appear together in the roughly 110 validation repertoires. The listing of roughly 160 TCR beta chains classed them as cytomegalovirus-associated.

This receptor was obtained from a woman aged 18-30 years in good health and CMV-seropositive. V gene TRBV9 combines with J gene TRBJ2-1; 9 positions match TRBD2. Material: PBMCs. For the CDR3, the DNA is TGTGCCAGCAGCGAGACTAGCGGATACAATGAGCAGTTCTTC. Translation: CASSETSGYNEQFF.